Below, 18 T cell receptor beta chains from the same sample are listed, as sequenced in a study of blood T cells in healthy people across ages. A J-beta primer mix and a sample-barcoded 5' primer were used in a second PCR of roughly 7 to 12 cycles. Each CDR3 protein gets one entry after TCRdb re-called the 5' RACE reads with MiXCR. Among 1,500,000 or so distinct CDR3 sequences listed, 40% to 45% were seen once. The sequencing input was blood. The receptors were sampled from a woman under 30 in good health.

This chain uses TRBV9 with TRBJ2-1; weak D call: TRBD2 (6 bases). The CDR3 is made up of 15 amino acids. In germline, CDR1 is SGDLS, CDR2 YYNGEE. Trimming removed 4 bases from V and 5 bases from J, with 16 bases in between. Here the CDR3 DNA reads TGTGCCAGCAGCATCTTCCGGGACTTCAACAATGAGCAGTTCTTC. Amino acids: CASSIFRDFNNEQFF.

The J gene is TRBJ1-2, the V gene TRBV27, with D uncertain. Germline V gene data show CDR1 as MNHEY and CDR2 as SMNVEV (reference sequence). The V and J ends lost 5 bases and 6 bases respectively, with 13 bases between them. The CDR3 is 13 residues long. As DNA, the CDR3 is TGTGCCAGCAGTCCCCGGAGGGTCCATGGCTACACCTTC. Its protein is CASSPRRVHGYTF.

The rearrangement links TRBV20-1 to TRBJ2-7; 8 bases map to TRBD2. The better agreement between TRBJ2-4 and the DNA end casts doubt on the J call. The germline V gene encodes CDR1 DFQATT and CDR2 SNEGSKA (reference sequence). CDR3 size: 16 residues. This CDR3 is CSAPPVGAGGGNIQYF. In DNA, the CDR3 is TGCAGTGCCCCCCCGGTTGGGGCGGGGGGTGGAAACATTCAGTACTTC.

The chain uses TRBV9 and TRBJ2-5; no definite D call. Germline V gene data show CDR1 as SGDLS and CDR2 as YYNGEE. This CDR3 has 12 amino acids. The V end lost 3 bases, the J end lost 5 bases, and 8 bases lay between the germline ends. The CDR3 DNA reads TGTGCCAGCAGCGGAGAGAGGGAGACCCAGTACTTC. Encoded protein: CASSGERETQYF.

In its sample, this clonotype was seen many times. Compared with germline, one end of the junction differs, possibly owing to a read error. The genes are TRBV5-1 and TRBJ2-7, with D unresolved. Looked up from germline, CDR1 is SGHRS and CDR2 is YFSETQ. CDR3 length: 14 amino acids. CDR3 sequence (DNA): TGTGCCAGCAGTTTAACTGCCAGCTCCTACGAGCAGTACTTC. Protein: CASSLTASSYEQYF.

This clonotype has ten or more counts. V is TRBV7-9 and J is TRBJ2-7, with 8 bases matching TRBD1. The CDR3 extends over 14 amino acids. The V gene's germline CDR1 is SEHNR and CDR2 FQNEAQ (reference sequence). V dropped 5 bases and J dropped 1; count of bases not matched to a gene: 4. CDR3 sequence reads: CASSSRQGSYEQYF. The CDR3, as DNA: TGTGCCAGCAGCAGTCGACAGGGGTCCTACGAGCAGTACTTC.

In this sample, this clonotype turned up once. Written as DNA, the CDR3 is TGTGCCAGCAGCCCGGGCCGGTTTACTGAAGCTTTCTTT. Protein: CASSPGRFTEAFF. V gene TRBV14 combines with J gene TRBJ1-1, with D unclear. Germline values: CDR1 SGHDN, CDR2 FVKESK. There are 13 residues in the CDR3. V shed 4 bases and J shed 5 bases, with 11 bases lying between them.

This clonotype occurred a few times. As DNA, the CDR3 is TGTGCCATCAGCTCAGGCTCCTACGAGCAGTACTTC. Protein sequence: CAISSGSYEQYF. V and J are TRBV10-3 and TRBJ2-7, with D hard to call. Trimming removed 6 bases at V and 0 bases at J, with 6 bases between. This CDR3 contains 12 residues. CDR1 is ENHRY, CDR2 SYGVKD, per germline.

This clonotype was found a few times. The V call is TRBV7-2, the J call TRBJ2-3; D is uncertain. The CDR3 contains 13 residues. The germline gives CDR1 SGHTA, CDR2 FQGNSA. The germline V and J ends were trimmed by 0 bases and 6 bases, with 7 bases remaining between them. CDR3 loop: CASSLALHDTQYF. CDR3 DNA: TGTGCCAGCAGCTTAGCCCTTCACGATACGCAGTATTTT.

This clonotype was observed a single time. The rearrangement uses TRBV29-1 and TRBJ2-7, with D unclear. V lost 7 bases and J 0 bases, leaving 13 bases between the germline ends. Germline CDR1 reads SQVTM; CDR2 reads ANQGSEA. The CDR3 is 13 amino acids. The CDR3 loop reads CSAVGYSSYEQYF. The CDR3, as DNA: TGCAGCGCCGTTGGGTACAGCTCCTACGAGCAGTACTTC.

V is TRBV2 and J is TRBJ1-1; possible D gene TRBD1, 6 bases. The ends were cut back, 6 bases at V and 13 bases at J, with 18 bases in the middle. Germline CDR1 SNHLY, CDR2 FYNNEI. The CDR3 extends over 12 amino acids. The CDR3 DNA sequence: TGTGCCAGCAGCCTGACGGGCCCAGGGGATTTCTTT. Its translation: CASSLTGPGDFF. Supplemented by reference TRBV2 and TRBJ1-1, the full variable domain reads EPEVTQTPSHQVTQMGQEVILRCVPISNHLYFYWYRQILGQKVEFLVSFYNNEISEKSEIFDDQFSVERPDGSNFTLKIRSTKLEDSAMYFCASSLTGPGDFFGQGTRLTVV.

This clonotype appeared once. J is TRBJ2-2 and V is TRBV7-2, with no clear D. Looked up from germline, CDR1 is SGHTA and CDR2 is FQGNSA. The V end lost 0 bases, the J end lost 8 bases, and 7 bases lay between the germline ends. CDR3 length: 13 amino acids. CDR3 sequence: CASSLASRGELFF. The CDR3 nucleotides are TGTGCCAGCAGCTTAGCGAGCCGAGGGGAGCTGTTTTTT.

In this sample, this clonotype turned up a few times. The CDR3 spells CASSLGGPYGYRRARTEAFF. Written as DNA, the CDR3 is TGTGCCAGCAGTTTGGGGGGGCCTTATGGGTACAGGAGGGCGAGGACTGAAGCTTTCTTT. The chain links TRBV27 to TRBJ1-1; D perhaps matches TRBD1 (6 bases). This CDR3 comprises 20 residues. Germline V gene lookup returns CDR1 MNHEY and CDR2 SMNVEV (reference sequence). Trimming stripped 3 bases from V and 5 bases from J, with 31 bases between.

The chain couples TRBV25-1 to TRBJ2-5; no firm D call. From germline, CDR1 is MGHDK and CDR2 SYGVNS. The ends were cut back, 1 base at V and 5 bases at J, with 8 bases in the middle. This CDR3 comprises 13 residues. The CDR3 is CASSESRWETQYF. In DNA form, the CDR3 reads TGTGCCAGCAGTGAATCCAGGTGGGAGACCCAGTACTTC.

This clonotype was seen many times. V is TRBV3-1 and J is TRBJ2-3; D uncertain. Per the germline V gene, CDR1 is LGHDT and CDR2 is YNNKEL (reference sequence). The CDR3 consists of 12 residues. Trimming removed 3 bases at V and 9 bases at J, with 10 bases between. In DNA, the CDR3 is TGTGCCAGCAGCCATATAAGAACAACGCAGTATTTT. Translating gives CASSHIRTTQYF.

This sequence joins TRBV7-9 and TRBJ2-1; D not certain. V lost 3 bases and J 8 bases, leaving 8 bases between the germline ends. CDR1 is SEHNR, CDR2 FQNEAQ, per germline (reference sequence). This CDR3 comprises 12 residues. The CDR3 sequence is CASSFLNDEQFF. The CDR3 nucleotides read TGTGCCAGCAGCTTCCTCAACGATGAGCAGTTCTTC.

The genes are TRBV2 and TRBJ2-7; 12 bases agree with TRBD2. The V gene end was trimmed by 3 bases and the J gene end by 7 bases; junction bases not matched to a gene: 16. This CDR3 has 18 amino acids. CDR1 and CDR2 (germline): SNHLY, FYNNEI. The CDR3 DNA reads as TGTGCCAGCAGTGACATCTATTCTAGCGGGAGGGCCTACAATGAGCAGTACTTC. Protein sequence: CASSDIYSSGRAYNEQYF.

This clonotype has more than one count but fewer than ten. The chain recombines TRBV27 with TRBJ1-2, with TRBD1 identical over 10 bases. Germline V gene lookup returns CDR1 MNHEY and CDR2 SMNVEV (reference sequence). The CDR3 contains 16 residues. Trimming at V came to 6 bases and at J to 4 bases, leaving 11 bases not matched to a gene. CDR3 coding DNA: TGTGCCAGCAGCATCGCGACAGGGGGCTTATTCTATGGCTACACCTTC. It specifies CASSIATGGLFYGYTF.